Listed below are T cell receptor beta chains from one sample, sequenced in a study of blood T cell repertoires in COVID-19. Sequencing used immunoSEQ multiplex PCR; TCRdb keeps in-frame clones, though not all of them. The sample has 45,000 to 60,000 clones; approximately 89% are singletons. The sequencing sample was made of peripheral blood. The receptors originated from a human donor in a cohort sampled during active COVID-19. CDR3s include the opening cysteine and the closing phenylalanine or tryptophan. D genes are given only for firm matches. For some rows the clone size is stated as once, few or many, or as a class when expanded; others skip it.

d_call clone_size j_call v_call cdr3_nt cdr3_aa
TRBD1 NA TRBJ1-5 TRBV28 TGTGCCAGCAGCACAGGGGACCAGCCCCAGCATTTT CASSTGDQPQHF
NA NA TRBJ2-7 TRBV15 TGTGCCACCAGCAGATCTAGGCAGGGAAGCGAGCAGTACTTC CATSRSRQGSEQYF
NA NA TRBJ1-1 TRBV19 TGTGCCAGTAGTATAAGACAGGAGAACACTGAAGCTTTCTTT CASSIRQENTEAFF
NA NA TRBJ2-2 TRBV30 TGTGCCTGGAGTGAGGACAGTCACCGGGAGCTGTTTTTT CAWSEDSHRELFF
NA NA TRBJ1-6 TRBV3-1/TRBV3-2 TGTGCCAGCAGCCAGTCACAGGGCTCCAATTCACCCCTCCACTTT CASSQSQGSNSPLHF
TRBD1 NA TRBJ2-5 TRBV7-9 TGTGCCAGCAGCCCCCAGGGGGCCTCCGAGGAGACCCAGTACTTC CASSPQGASEETQYF
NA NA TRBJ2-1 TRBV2 TGTGCCAGCAGTGAAGATACAGAATATTCCTACAATGAGCAGTTCTTC CASSEDTEYSYNEQFF
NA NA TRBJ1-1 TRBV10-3 TGTGCCATCAGTGACAGGGTCAGGGACACTGAAGCTTTCTTT CAISDRVRDTEAFF
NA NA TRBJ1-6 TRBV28 TGTGCCAGCAGCTTCCCGCAGGTCCTCAGTTCACCCCTCCACTTT CASSFPQVLSSPLHF
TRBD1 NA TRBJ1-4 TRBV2 TGTGCCAGCAGTGCGGGACAGTCGAATGAAAAACTGTTTTTT CASSAGQSNEKLFF
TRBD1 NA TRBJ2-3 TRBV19 TGTGCCAGTAGTATGAACAGGGGCAAAAGCGAAGGGACGCAGTATTTT CASSMNRGKSEGTQYF
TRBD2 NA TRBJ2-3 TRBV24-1 TGTGCCACCAGTGGTACAGCGGGAGGAACTAGCACAGATACGCAGTATTTT CATSGTAGGTSTDTQYF
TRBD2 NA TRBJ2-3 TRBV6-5 TGTGCCAGCAGTTACGGACTAGATACAGATACGCAGTATTTT CASSYGLDTDTQYF
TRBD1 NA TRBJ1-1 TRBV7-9 TGTGCCAGCAGCCAGGGACAGAGGAACACTGAAGCTTTCTTT CASSQGQRNTEAFF
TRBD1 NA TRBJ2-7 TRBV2 TGTGCCAGCTCCTTTTGGACAGGGACCTACGAGCAGTACTTC CASSFWTGTYEQYF
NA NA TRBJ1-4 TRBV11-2 TGTGCCAGCAGCCCTCGGCTCGGGGAAAAACTGTTTTTT CASSPRLGEKLFF
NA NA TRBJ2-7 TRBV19 TGTGCCAGTAGTATCCAGGGGTCCAACGAGCAGTACTTC CASSIQGSNEQYF
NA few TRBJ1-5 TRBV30 TGTGCCTGCACTGGGCAGGAAGGTAATCAGCCCCAGCATTTT CACTGQEGNQPQHF
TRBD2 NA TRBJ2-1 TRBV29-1 TGCAGCGTTGCCCTAGCGGGAGGGGCTAGCTCCTACAATGAGCAGTTCTTC CSVALAGGASSYNEQFF
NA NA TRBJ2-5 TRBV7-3 TGTGCCAGCAGCTTTGAACGGCAAGAGACCCAGTACTTC CASSFERQETQYF
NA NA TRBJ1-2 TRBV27 TGTGCCAGCAGGGAAGGGAGAGGCCTCTATGGCTACACCTTC CASREGRGLYGYTF
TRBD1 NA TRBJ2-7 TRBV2 TGTGCCAGCAGTGACCTCCCCCGACAAGGACAGGTAATCCACGAGCAGTACTTC CASSDLPRQGQVIHEQYF
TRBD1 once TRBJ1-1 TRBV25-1 TGTGCCAGCAGTGACCGGGACAGGGGGAACACTGAAGCTTTCTTT CASSDRDRGNTEAFF
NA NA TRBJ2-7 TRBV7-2 TGTGCCAGCAGCCCTGGACAGTTATACGAGCAGTACTTC CASSPGQLYEQYF
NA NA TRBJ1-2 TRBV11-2 TGTGCCAGCAGCCAAAATGCCGGAGTTTATGGCTACACCTTC CASSQNAGVYGYTF
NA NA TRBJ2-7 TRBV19 TGTGCCAGTAGTATTTGGGGGGGGACAGGACCGCCGGAGCAGTACTTC CASSIWGGTGPPEQYF
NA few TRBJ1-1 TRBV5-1 TGCGCCAGCAGCCCCGGACAGATGAACACTGAAGCTTTCTTT CASSPGQMNTEAFF
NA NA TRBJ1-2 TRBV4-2 TGTGCCAGCAGCCAAGTCCCACAAAAGATCTATGGCTACACCTTC CASSQVPQKIYGYTF
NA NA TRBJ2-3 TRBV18 TGTGCCAGCTCACCACCCCTCGGATCCAGGTATACGCAGTATTTT CASSPPLGSRYTQYF
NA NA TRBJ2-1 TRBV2 TGTGCCAGCAGTGACGAGGGAAACAATGAGCAGTTCTTC CASSDEGNNEQFF
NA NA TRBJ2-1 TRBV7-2 TGTGCCAGCAGCTTAGATAAACAGGGGAGGAATGAGCAGTTCTTC CASSLDKQGRNEQFF
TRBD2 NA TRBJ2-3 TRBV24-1 TGTGCCACCAGTGATCATTCTCCTAGCGGGAGGGGCACAGATACGCAGTATTTT CATSDHSPSGRGTDTQYF
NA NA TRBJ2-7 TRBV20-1 TGCAGTGCTAGACGGTCGTACGAGCAGTACTTC CSARRSYEQYF
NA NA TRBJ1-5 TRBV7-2 TGTGCCAGCAGCTCCGACAGTAATCAGCCCCAGCATTTT CASSSDSNQPQHF
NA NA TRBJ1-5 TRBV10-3 TGTGCCATCAAGGAACACTATAGCAATCAGCCCCAGCATTTT CAIKEHYSNQPQHF
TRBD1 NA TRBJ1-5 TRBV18 TGTGCCAGCTCCCCTACAGGGGTGGGACAGCCCCAGCATTTT CASSPTGVGQPQHF
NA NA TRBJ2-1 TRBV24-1 TGTGCCACCAAGGGGTCTGGTTCCTACAATGAGCAGTTCTTC CATKGSGSYNEQFF
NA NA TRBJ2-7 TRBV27 TGTGCCAGCAGTTTAACGGGACATCTTACGGAGCAGTACTTC CASSLTGHLTEQYF
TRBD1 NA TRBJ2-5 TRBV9 TGTGCCAGCAGCGCCACTCCCGGGACAGGACAAGAGACCCAGTACTTC CASSATPGTGQETQYF
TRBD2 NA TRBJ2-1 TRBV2 TGTGCCAGCAGCGTACTAGCGGGGGGAGGTAATGAGCAGTTCTTC CASSVLAGGGNEQFF
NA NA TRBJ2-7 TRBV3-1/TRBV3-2 TGTGCCAGCAGCCGGGGCGGTGGCGCCTACGAGCAGTACTTC CASSRGGGAYEQYF
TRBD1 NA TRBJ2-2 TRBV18 TGTGCCAGCTCATCTCGGACAGGGAACACCGGGGAGCTGTTTTTT CASSSRTGNTGELFF